These 27 T cell receptor beta chains were sequenced from one sample in a study of blood T cell repertoires in COVID-19. Data came from immunoSEQ multiplex PCR; TCRdb stores just in-frame clones and leaves some out. In the table there are 250,000 to 300,000 clones, around 80% of which are singletons. Sequenced: PBMCs or T cells enriched from blood (not recorded which). Every receptor here comes from a man aged 40-55 years who had been exposed to COVID-19.

The genes are TRBV11-1 and TRBJ1-2, with 7 positions matching TRBD1. The CDR3 is 12 residues long. V lost 8 bases and J lost 6; bases outside the gene matches: 6. The germline gives CDR1 SGHAT, CDR2 FQDESV (reference sequence). The CDR3 here is CASYGQADGYTF. The CDR3 region has the DNA TGTGCCAGCTACGGACAGGCCGATGGCTACACCTTC.

The CDR3 region has the DNA TGTGCCAGCAGCTTGTTCGGGAAGAATGAGCAGTTCTTC. Translating it yields CASSLFGKNEQFF. The chain is built from TRBV5-6 and TRBJ2-1, with a tentative D call TRBD2 (5 bases). The CDR3 has 13 amino acids. Germline V CDR1 and CDR2: SGHDT, YYEEEE. V was trimmed by 1 base and J by 7 bases, leaving 9 bases between them.

This rearrangement joins TRBV18 to TRBJ2-1; D uncertain. In germline, CDR1 is KGHSH, CDR2 LQKENI. V was cut by 3 bases and J by 5 bases, with 14 bases left in between. The CDR3 has 15 residues. CDR3 in amino acids: CASSPVRLTNNEQFF. In DNA form, the CDR3 reads TGTGCCAGCTCACCGGTGAGGTTAACAAACAATGAGCAGTTCTTC. Looking up the rest from reference TRBV18 and TRBJ2-1 gives the full variable domain: NAGVMQNPRHLVRRRGQEARLRCSPMKGHSHVYWYRQLPEEGLKFMVYLQKENIIDESGMPKERFSAEFPKEGPSILRIQQVVRGDSAAYFCASSPVRLTNNEQFFGPGTRLTVL.

V is TRBV6-5 and J is TRBJ2-3, with a possible D match to TRBD2 (6 bases). Germline V CDR1 and CDR2: MNHEY, SVGAGI. The CDR3 extends over 14 amino acids. Trimming took 2 bases from V and 4 from J, leaving 10 bases between them. CDR3 in DNA: TGTGCCAGCAGTTACGGAACTAGCTCAGATACGCAGTATTTT. Translated, it gives CASSYGTSSDTQYF.

The chain recombines TRBV6-6 with TRBJ1-2; D may be TRBD1 (6 bases). The V end lost 5 bases, the J end lost 4 bases, and 20 bases lay between the germline ends. The germline V gene has CDR1 MNHNY and CDR2 SVGAGI (reference sequence). The CDR3 is 16 amino acids. Here the CDR3 reads CASSPTQAGTSYGYTF. CDR3 nucleotide sequence: TGTGCCAGCAGTCCCACACAGGCCGGGACATCCTATGGCTACACCTTC.

The J gene is TRBJ2-7, the V gene TRBV27, with D possibly being TRBD2 (5 bases). Trimming took off 6 bases at V and 0 bases at J, with 15 bases between the two ends. The CDR3 is 15 amino acids. The V gene's germline CDR1 is MNHEY and CDR2 SMNVEV (reference sequence). CDR3 sequence: CASRKMGGLSYEQYF. The CDR3 DNA sequence: TGTGCCAGCAGAAAGATGGGCGGACTCTCCTACGAGCAGTACTTC.

V gene TRBV19 combines with J gene TRBJ2-7, with D uncertain. Germline lookup yields CDR1 LNHDA and CDR2 SQIVND (reference sequence). Trimming took off 7 bases at V and 5 bases at J, with 12 bases between the two ends. This CDR3 is 12 amino acids long. The CDR3 reads CASNSRKDEQYF. The CDR3 nucleotides read TGTGCCAGTAACTCCCGAAAAGACGAGCAGTACTTC.

This chain connects TRBV5-1 to TRBJ2-7; TRBD1 matches at 10 bases. Germline V lookup: CDR1 SGHRS, CDR2 YFSETQ. With V trimmed by 4 bases and J by 4 bases, 8 bases remained unmatched. This CDR3 region has 15 residues. CDR3 sequence: CASSHGTGVSYEQYF. In DNA form, the CDR3 reads TGCGCCAGCAGCCACGGGACAGGGGTTAGTTACGAGCAGTACTTC.

This chain joins TRBV6-5 and TRBJ2-5, with D possibly matching TRBD2 (6 bases). Germline V gene data show CDR1 as MNHEY and CDR2 as SVGAGI. CDR3 length: 13 residues. The V end lost 5 bases, the J end lost 5 bases, and 12 bases lay between the germline ends. The CDR3 sequence: CASSRDWRETQYF. In DNA, the CDR3 is TGTGCCAGCAGTCGGGACTGGCGGGAGACCCAGTACTTC.

The chain recombines TRBV24-1 with TRBJ2-3, with a tentative D call TRBD2 (6 bases). This CDR3 spans 16 amino acids. Trimming took off 3 bases at V and 6 bases at J, with 18 bases between the two ends. Germline-derived CDR1 and CDR2 are KGHDR and SFDVKD. CDR3 region: CATSDTGREPRDTQYF. Written as DNA, the CDR3 is TGTGCCACCAGTGATACCGGGAGAGAACCAAGGGATACGCAGTATTTT.

The chain employs TRBV30 and TRBJ1-6; possible D gene TRBD1, 5 bases. CDR3 length: 16 amino acids. CDR1 GTSNPN and CDR2 SVGIG come from the germline V gene (reference sequence). Between the trimmed V and J ends, which lost 0 bases and 7 bases, there was a span of 16 bases. The CDR3 reads CAWSVGPTGSNSPLHF. CDR3 bases: TGTGCCTGGAGTGTAGGCCCCACAGGCTCGAATTCACCCCTCCACTTT.

The chain uses TRBV12-3 or TRBV12-4 and TRBJ2-1; no clear D. Trimming removed 3 bases at V and 6 bases at J, with 9 bases between. The CDR3 contains 13 residues. The CDR3 sequence is CASSLSEFNEQFF. DNA of the CDR3: TGTGCCAGCAGTTTGAGTGAGTTCAATGAGCAGTTCTTC.

The chain combines TRBV5-1 with TRBJ2-7; 9 positions agree with TRBD2. The CDR3 spans 14 residues. V lost 4 bases to trimming and J lost 6 bases; unmatched junction nucleotides: 8. The germline gives CDR1 SGHRS, CDR2 YFSETQ. This CDR3 reads CASSLSGRTLEQYF. DNA of the CDR3: TGCGCCAGCAGCCTTAGCGGGAGAACTCTCGAGCAGTACTTC. Full variable domain (outside the CDR3, taken from reference TRBV5-1 and TRBJ2-7): KAGVTQTPRYLIKTRGQQVTLSCSPISGHRSVSWYQQTPGQGLQFLFEYFSETQRNKGNFPGRFSGRQFSNSRSEMNVSTLELGDSALYLCASSLSGRTLEQYFGPGTRLTVT.

The chain combines TRBV12-3 or TRBV12-4 with TRBJ2-5, with TRBD2 matching over 8 bases. V lost 5 bases and J lost 2; bases outside the gene matches: 1. The CDR3 spans 13 residues. This CDR3 reads CASSPGGQETQYF. In DNA form, the CDR3 reads TGTGCCAGCAGTCCGGGGGGGCAAGAGACCCAGTACTTC.

This rearrangement joins TRBV27 to TRBJ1-3; tentatively, D is TRBD1 (5 bases). CDR1 is MNHEY and CDR2 is SMNVEV in the germline V gene (reference sequence). V lost 5 bases and J lost 1, with 12 bases in between. This CDR3 spans 15 amino acids. The CDR3 protein is CASSPQTVSGNTIYF. CDR3 bases: TGTGCCAGCAGTCCACAGACAGTTTCTGGAAACACCATATATTTT.

This clone has just a few counts. The chain is built from TRBV7-9 and TRBJ2-7; 13 nucleotides line up with TRBD2. Trimming at V came to 2 bases and at J to 6 bases, leaving 7 bases not matched to a gene. There are 16 residues in the CDR3. From germline, CDR1 is SEHNR and CDR2 FQNEAQ (reference sequence). Here the CDR3 DNA reads TGTGCCAGCAGCTTACCGGGACTAGCGGGAAGGGCCGAGCAGTACTTC. It translates to CASSLPGLAGRAEQYF.

The chain has TRBV9 and TRBJ1-2; D call uncertain. Between the trimmed V and J ends, which lost 2 bases and 3 bases, there was a span of 5 bases. This CDR3 has 12 residues. Germline V CDR1 and CDR2: SGDLS, YYNGEE. CDR3 residues: CASSVSDYGYTF. The CDR3 DNA sequence: TGTGCCAGCAGCGTGTCGGACTATGGCTACACCTTC.

Notes on this clone: One end of the junction fails to match germline, which may point to a read error. The chain uses TRBV3-1 (or the pseudogene TRBV3-2) and TRBJ1-4; the match to TRBD1 covers 7 bases. The V gene's germline CDR1 is LGHDT and CDR2 YNNKEL (reference sequence). The CDR3 sequence is 11 residues long. The CDR3 bases are TGTGCCAGCAGCCAAGACCGGGACAGAGTTTTT. Protein product: CASSQDRDRVF.

This clone came up a few times. V is TRBV10-3 and J is TRBJ1-4; 8 bases match TRBD1. Germline CDR1 reads ENHRY; CDR2 reads SYGVKD. The CDR3 covers 12 residues. V lost 11 bases, J lost 5 bases, and 4 bases stayed unmatched. The CDR3: CASGQENEKLFF. DNA of the CDR3: TGTGCCTCGGGACAGGAAAATGAAAAACTGTTTTTT.

This sequence joins TRBV6-1 and TRBJ2-2; 8 bases are a match to TRBD2. V lost 5 bases, J lost 4 bases, and 6 bases stayed unmatched. The CDR3 spans 15 residues. Germline CDR1 reads MNHNS; CDR2 reads SASEGT. The DNA of the CDR3 is TGTGCCAGCAGTTGGCGGGAGGTGCGCACCGGGGAGCTGTTTTTT. It is translated as CASSWREVRTGELFF.

The J gene is TRBJ1-4, the V gene TRBV6-5; the D is unclear. The CDR3 has 15 residues. Germline V gene data show CDR1 as MNHEY and CDR2 as SVGAGI. Trimming cost V 3 bases and J 0 bases, with 8 bases left between them. The CDR3 loop is CASSYEEATNEKLFF. In nucleotides, the CDR3 is TGTGCCAGCAGTTATGAGGAAGCAACTAATGAAAAACTGTTTTTT.

V and J are TRBV9 and TRBJ1-2, with 7 nucleotides matching TRBD1. The CDR3 totals 14 residues. Trimming removed 4 bases from V and 13 bases from J; junction bases left unmatched: 16. CDR1 and CDR2 (germline): SGDLS, YYNGEE. CDR3 sequence: CASSLTTGINLLTF. The CDR3 DNA follows: TGTGCCAGCAGCCTTACGACAGGGATTAACTTACTCACCTTC.

On this clone itself: At one of its ends the junction is not consistent with the germline gene, which may arise from a read error. This CDR3 reads CASSLRDSNNEQFF. The CDR3 DNA follows: TGTGCCAGCAGCTTACGGGACTCCAACAATGAGCAGTTCTTC. The chain links TRBV7-9 to TRBJ2-1, with D possibly TRBD2 on 6 matching bases. CDR3 length equals 14 residues. Germline V gene sequence: CDR1 SEHNR, CDR2 FQNEAQ (reference sequence).

This clone was found a few times. The V and J genes are TRBV5-1 and TRBJ1-1; 8 bases fit TRBD1. The germline V gene encodes CDR1 SGHRS and CDR2 YFSETQ. V shed 3 bases and J 2 bases; nucleotides not matched to a gene: 3. The CDR3 is 14 amino acids. CDR3 sequence (DNA): TGCGCCAGCAGCTCCGGACAGGGCAACACTGAAGCTTTCTTT. Its protein product is CASSSGQGNTEAFF.

This clone was detected only once. The gene calls are TRBV10-2 and TRBJ2-3; TRBD1 aligns across 7 bases. The CDR3 has 15 amino acids. V was pared by 6 bases and J by 6 bases, with 12 bases of the junction left unmatched. Germline V gene lookup returns CDR1 WSHSY and CDR2 SAAADI. The CDR3: CASSADRALSDTQYF. The DNA for the CDR3 is TGCGCCAGCAGCGCAGACAGGGCCCTTAGCGATACGCAGTATTTT.

CDR3 amino acids: CATSARRDGGTQYF. The CDR3 DNA reads as TGTGCCACCAGCGCCCGTCGGGACGGGGGGACCCAGTACTTC. V usage is TRBV15 and J usage is TRBJ2-5; a weak D match, TRBD2 (6 bases). V was cut by 5 bases and J by 7 bases, with 17 bases left in between. Germline CDR1 is LNHNV and CDR2 is YYDKDF (reference sequence). The CDR3 has 14 residues.

The table lists this clone with a count of one. The V gene is TRBV5-1, the J gene TRBJ2-1; 9 bases line up with TRBD2. Germline values: CDR1 SGHRS, CDR2 YFSETQ. Losses at the gene ends were 0 bases for V and 4 bases for J; bases not matched to a gene: 5. This CDR3 has 16 residues. The chain's CDR3 is CASSLGLAAEYNEQFF. The CDR3 bases are TGCGCCAGCAGCTTGGGACTAGCGGCAGAATACAATGAGCAGTTCTTC.